A selection of T cell receptor beta chains follows, all from one sample in a study of blood T cell repertoires in COVID-19. The assay was immunoSEQ multiplex PCR, and TCRdb's table has in-frame clones only and misses some. The sample yields hundreds of thousands of clones, 80% to 85% seen once. Source material: peripheral blood. The receptors derive from an elderly woman with active or convalescent COVID-19. Both conserved end residues are part of each CDR3.

V gene,J gene,CDR3 protein
TRBV7-3,TRBJ1-2,CASSLRQGAGYTF
TRBV6-2/TRBV6-3,TRBJ2-2,CASTPTGGRTGELFF
TRBV28,TRBJ2-7,CASTRTGRYEQYF
TRBV5-4,TRBJ2-2,CASSLALAGNTGELFF
TRBV30,TRBJ2-3,CAWRGTGADTQYF
TRBV27,TRBJ2-3,CASTSRTRLTDTQYF
TRBV28,TRBJ2-3,CASSSQGDTDTQYF
TRBV18,TRBJ1-6,CASSPSSYNSPLHF
TRBV11-2,TRBJ2-2,CASSFLLAGGTGELFF
TRBV3-1/TRBV3-2,TRBJ2-1,CASSQDLREQFF
TRBV5-6,TRBJ1-2,CASTSRRRDGYTF
TRBV4-1,TRBJ2-1,CASSHLGGRVYNEQFF
TRBV3-1/TRBV3-2,TRBJ2-7,CASSHAGTGLYEQYF
TRBV7-6,TRBJ2-1,CASSPRPGTVNEQFF
TRBV6-5,TRBJ1-1,CASSRTANTEAFF
TRBV20-1,TRBJ1-5,CSASRTGDYSNQPQHF
TRBV6-5,TRBJ1-5,CASRRTGPSNQPQHF
TRBV2,TRBJ2-7,CASSETSGGVDEQYF
TRBV7-2,TRBJ1-6,CASSWPWDSATPLHF
TRBV7-2,TRBJ2-7,CASSKGGGPYEQYF
TRBV23-1,TRBJ2-3,CASSQFPKRLDRGYCCTDTQYF
TRBV6-2/TRBV6-3,TRBJ1-1,CASSSSSRNTEAFF
TRBV11-2,TRBJ2-6,CASSLGGGANVLTF
TRBV5-6,TRBJ1-6,CASSWSPGTGGDSPLHF
TRBV7-2,TRBJ2-1,CASSLDRFAYNEQFF
TRBV5-1,TRBJ1-3,CASSLGQSSGNTIYF
TRBV2,TRBJ1-2,CASSLGTYGYTF
TRBV28,TRBJ2-1,CASSTPLDSPISYNEQFF
TRBV5-1,TRBJ1-6,CASTPQGQGSPLHF
TRBV19,TRBJ1-5,CASSYTGINQPQHF
TRBV10-1,TRBJ1-1,CASTQTGRTFF
TRBV5-4,TRBJ2-2,CASSVRDRRGGELFF
TRBV19,TRBJ1-2,CASSSQVLVGYTF
TRBV7-2,TRBJ2-5,CASSLVTGGTRETQYF
TRBV10-1,TRBJ1-5,CASRGVNDRGRPLQPQHF
TRBV27,TRBJ2-1,CASSLVQGGWYSNEQFF
TRBV28,TRBJ1-5,CASSLYTGLEDQPQHF
TRBV19,TRBJ2-2,CASSILGVTKLNTGELFF
TRBV5-1,TRBJ2-7,CASGTGGPAYEQYF
TRBV11-3,TRBJ2-5,CASSLYEQETQYF
TRBV5-5,TRBJ1-5,CASSPTGGSNQPQHF